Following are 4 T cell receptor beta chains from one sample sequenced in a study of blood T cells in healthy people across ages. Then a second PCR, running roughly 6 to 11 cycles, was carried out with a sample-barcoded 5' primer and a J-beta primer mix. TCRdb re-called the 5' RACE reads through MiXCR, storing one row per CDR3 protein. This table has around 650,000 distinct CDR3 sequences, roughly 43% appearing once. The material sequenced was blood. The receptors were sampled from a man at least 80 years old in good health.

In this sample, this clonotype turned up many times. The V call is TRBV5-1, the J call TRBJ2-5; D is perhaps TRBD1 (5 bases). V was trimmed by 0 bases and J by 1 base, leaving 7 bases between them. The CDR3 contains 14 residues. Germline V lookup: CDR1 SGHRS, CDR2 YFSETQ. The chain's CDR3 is CASSLVQGQETQYF. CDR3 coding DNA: TGCGCCAGCAGCTTGGTTCAGGGCCAAGAGACCCAGTACTTC.

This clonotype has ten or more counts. For the CDR3, the DNA is TGTGCCAGCAGCTTATGGGCGGACAGTGGCAATCAGCCCCAGCATTTT. It encodes CASSLWADSGNQPQHF. The chain has TRBV7-2 and TRBJ1-5, with D possibly being TRBD1 (6 bases). Germline loops: CDR1 SGHTA, CDR2 FQGNSA. This CDR3 has 16 amino acids. The V end lost 2 bases, the J end lost 2 bases, and 13 bases lay between the germline ends. Combining the CDR3 with reference TRBV7-2 and TRBJ1-5 gives the whole variable domain GAGVSQSPSNKVTEKGKDVELRCDPISGHTALYWYRQSLGQGLEFLIYFQGNSAPDKSGLPSDRFSAERTGGSVSTLTIQRTQQEDSAVYLCASSLWADSGNQPQHFGDGTRLSIL.

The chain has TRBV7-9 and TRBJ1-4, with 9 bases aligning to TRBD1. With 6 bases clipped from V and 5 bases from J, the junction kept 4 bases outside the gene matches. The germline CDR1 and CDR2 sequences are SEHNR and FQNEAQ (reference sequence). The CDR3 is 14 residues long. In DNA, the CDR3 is TGTGCCAGCAGGTCCGGGACAGGGAATGAAAAACTGTTTTTT. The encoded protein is CASRSGTGNEKLFF. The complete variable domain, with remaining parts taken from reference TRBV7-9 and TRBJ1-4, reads DTGVSQNPRHKITKRGQNVTFRCDPISEHNRLYWYRQTLGQGPEFLTYFQNEAQLEKSRLLSDRFSAERPKGSFSTLEIQRTEQGDSAMYLCASRSGTGNEKLFFGSGTQLSVL.

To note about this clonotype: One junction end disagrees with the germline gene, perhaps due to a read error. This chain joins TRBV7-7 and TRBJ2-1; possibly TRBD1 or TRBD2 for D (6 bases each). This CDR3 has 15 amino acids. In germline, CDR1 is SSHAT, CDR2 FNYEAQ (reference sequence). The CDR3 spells CASSRTGGHDNEQFF. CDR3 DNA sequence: TGTGCTAGCAGCCGAACCGGGGGACATGACAATGAGCAGTTCTTC.